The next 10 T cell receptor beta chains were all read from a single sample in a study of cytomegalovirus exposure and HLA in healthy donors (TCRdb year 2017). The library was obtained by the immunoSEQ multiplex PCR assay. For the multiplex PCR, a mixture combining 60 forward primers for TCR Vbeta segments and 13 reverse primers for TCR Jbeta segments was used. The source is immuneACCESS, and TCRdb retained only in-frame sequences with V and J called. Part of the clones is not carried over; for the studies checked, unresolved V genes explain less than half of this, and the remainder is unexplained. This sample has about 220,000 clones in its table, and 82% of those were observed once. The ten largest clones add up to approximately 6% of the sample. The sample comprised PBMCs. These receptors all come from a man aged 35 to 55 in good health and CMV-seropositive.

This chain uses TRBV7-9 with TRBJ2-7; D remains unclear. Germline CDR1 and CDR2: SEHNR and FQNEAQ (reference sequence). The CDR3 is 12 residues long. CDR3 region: CSSSQMGYEQYV. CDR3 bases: TGTTCCAGCAGCCAGATGGGCTACGAGCAGTACGTC.

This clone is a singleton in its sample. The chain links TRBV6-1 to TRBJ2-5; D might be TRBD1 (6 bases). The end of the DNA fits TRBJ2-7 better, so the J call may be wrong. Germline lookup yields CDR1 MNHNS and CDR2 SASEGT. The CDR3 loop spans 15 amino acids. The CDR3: CASSTQGYSSYEQYF. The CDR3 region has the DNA TGTGCCAGCAGTACACAGGGCTATAGCTCCTACGAGCAGTACTTC.

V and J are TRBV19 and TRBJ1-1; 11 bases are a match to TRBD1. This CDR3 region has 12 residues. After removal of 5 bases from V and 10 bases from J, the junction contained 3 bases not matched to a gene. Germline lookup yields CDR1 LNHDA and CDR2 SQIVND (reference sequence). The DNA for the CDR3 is TGTGCCAGTAGTCGGGGGACAGGGGGAGCTTTCTTT. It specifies CASSRGTGGAFF.

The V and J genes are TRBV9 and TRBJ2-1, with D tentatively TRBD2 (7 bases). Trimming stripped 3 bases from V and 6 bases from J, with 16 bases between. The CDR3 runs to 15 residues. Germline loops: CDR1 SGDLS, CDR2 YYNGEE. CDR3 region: CASSETGRALNEQFF. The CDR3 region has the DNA TGTGCCAGCAGCGAAACAGGGAGGGCTCTCAATGAGCAGTTCTTC. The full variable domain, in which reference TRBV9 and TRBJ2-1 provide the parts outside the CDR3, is DSGVTQTPKHLITATGQRVTLRCSPRSGDLSVYWYQQSLDQGLQFLIQYYNGEERAKGNILERFSAQQFPDLHSELNLSSLELGDSALYFCASSETGRALNEQFFGPGTRLTVL.

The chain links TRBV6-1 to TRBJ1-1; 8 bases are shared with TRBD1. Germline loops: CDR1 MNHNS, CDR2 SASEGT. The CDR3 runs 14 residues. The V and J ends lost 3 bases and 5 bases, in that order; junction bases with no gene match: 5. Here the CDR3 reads CASSDQGAVTEAFF. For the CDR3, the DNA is TGTGCCAGCAGTGATCAGGGGGCGGTGACTGAAGCTTTCTTT.

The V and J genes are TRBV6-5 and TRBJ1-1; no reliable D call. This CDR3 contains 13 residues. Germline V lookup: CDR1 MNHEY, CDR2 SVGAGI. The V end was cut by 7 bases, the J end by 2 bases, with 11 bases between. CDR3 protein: CASIRDSNTEAFF. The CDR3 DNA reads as TGTGCCAGCATTAGAGACTCTAACACTGAAGCTTTCTTT.

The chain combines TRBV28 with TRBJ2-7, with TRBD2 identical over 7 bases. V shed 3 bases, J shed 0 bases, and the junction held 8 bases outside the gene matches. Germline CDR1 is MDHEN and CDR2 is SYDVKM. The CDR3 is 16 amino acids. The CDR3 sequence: CASSFWEGEASYEQYF. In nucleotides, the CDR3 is TGTGCCAGCAGTTTCTGGGAGGGAGAGGCCTCCTACGAGCAGTACTTC.

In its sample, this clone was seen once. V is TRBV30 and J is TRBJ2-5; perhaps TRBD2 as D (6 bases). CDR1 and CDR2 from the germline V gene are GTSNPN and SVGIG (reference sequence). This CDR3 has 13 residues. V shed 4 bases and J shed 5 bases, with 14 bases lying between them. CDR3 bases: TGTGCCTGGAATGGGGCCGGAGGGGAGACCCAGTACTTC. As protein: CAWNGAGGETQYF.

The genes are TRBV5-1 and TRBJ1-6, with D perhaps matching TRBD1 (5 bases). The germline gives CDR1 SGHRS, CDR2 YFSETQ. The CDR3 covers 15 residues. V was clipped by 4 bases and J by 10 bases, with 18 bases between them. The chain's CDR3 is CASSGGTLGGSPLHF. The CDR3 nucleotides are TGCGCCAGCAGCGGCGGGACCCTGGGTGGCTCACCCCTCCACTTT.

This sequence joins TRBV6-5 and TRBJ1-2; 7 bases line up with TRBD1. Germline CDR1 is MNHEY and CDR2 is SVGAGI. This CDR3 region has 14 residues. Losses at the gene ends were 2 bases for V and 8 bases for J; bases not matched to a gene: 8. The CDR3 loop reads CASSYDATGKGYTF. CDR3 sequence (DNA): TGTGCCAGCAGTTACGACGCGACAGGGAAAGGCTACACCTTC.